These 29 T cell receptor beta chains share one sample of origin, sequenced in a study of cytomegalovirus exposure and HLA in healthy donors. Primers: 60 Vbeta forward and 13 Jbeta reverse. Here immunoSEQ multiplex PCR was the method, and the copy in TCRdb shows in-frame clones only, minus some. The table includes roughly 180,000 clones, over 65% detected once. Sequencing input: PBMCs. The receptors shown here come from a man aged 18 to 29 in good health and CMV-seronegative.

As DNA, the CDR3 is TGTGCCAGCAGCCACAGGGGACAGGCGGACGAGCAGTACTTC. Its protein product is CASSHRGQADEQYF. The chain carries TRBV4-2 and TRBJ2-7; TRBD1 agrees at 8 bases. The length of the CDR3 is 14 residues. CDR1 is LGHNA, CDR2 YNFKEQ, per germline. The V and J ends lost 3 bases and 5 bases, in that order; junction bases with no gene match: 6.

The J gene is TRBJ2-3, the V gene TRBV7-9, with D possibly being TRBD2 (6 bases). Germline lookup yields CDR1 SEHNR and CDR2 FQNEAQ (reference sequence). This CDR3 contains 14 residues. Deletions cut 5 bases from V and 3 bases from J, with 12 bases between. The CDR3 coding sequence is TGTGCCAGCAGCCCCCGCGGGAAGACAGATACGCAGTATTTT. Translated: CASSPRGKTDTQYF.

V and J are TRBV28 and TRBJ1-2, with 8 nucleotides matching TRBD1. The CDR3 spans 12 residues. V was pared by 5 bases and J by 4 bases, with 0 bases of the junction left unmatched. Germline V gene lookup returns CDR1 MDHEN and CDR2 SYDVKM. The DNA of the CDR3 is TGTGCCAGCAGTGGACAGGGCTATGGCTACACCTTC. Amino acid sequence: CASSGQGYGYTF.

The chain is built from TRBV30 and TRBJ2-3; D possibly corresponds to TRBD1 (6 bases). The CDR3 covers 15 residues. Germline V gives CDR1 GTSNPN, CDR2 SVGIG (reference sequence). Trimming shortened V by 4 bases and J by 4 bases, and 18 bases separated the two germline ends. The CDR3 sequence: CAWKFGAGVADTQYF. CDR3 nucleotide sequence: TGTGCCTGGAAATTCGGGGCAGGGGTTGCAGATACGCAGTATTTT.

This clone was counted once. For the CDR3, the DNA is TGTGCCAGCAGCCTGTCCGGGGTTTGGACTGAAGCTTTCTTT. It specifies CASSLSGVWTEAFF. The V call is TRBV7-9, the J call TRBJ1-1; no clear D gene. The V gene's germline CDR1 is SEHNR and CDR2 FQNEAQ (reference sequence). The CDR3 totals 14 residues. V dropped 5 bases and J dropped 5 bases, with 15 bases sitting between them.

The chain carries TRBV28 and TRBJ2-7, with TRBD2 as a possible D gene (5 bases). V shed 4 bases and J shed 7 bases, with 8 bases lying between them. CDR1 is MDHEN and CDR2 is SYDVKM in the germline V gene. The CDR3 loop spans 11 amino acids. The CDR3 loop reads CASSSRREQYF. In DNA, the CDR3 is TGTGCCAGCAGTTCCCGGAGGGAGCAGTACTTC.

The V call is TRBV5-1, the J call TRBJ2-3, with 10 bases that match TRBD2. Germline V gene lookup returns CDR1 SGHRS and CDR2 YFSETQ. V shed 2 bases, J shed 4 bases, and the junction held 7 bases outside the gene matches. The CDR3 sequence is 16 residues long. The CDR3 nucleotides read TGCGCCAGCAGCTTACTCAGCGGGGGGGCGGCAGATACGCAGTATTTT. The encoded protein is CASSLLSGGAADTQYF. Using reference TRBV5-1 and TRBJ2-3 for the parts outside the CDR3, the full variable domain is KAGVTQTPRYLIKTRGQQVTLSCSPISGHRSVSWYQQTPGQGLQFLFEYFSETQRNKGNFPGRFSGRQFSNSRSEMNVSTLELGDSALYLCASSLLSGGAADTQYFGPGTRLTVL.

This rearrangement joins TRBV30 to TRBJ1-5; D gene unclear. The length of the CDR3 is 14 residues. Trimming took 1 base from V and 4 from J, leaving 11 bases between them. CDR1 GTSNPN and CDR2 SVGIG come from the germline V gene (reference sequence). CDR3 in DNA: TGTGCCTGGAGTGCCGGGTCATGGAATCAGCCCCAGCATTTT. It is translated as CAWSAGSWNQPQHF.

This clone has just a few counts. The rearrangement joins TRBV5-4 to TRBJ1-2; 10 positions match TRBD1. Germline V gene data show CDR1 as SGHNT and CDR2 as YYREEE (reference sequence). V lost 0 bases, J lost 8 bases, and 4 bases stayed unmatched. The CDR3 spans 14 residues. CDR3 residues: CASSLAGTGEGYTF. In DNA, the CDR3 is TGTGCCAGCAGCTTGGCTGGGACAGGGGAAGGCTACACCTTC.

The sample holds one count of this clone. J is TRBJ2-7 and V is TRBV5-5; 9 bases match TRBD2. Germline V gene sequence: CDR1 SGHKS, CDR2 YYEKEE (reference sequence). The ends lost 0 bases at V and 1 base at J; junction bases unmatched: 2. The CDR3 loop spans 15 amino acids. CDR3 region: CASSLGLAVSYEQYF. The CDR3 region has the DNA TGTGCCAGCAGCTTGGGACTAGCGGTATCCTACGAGCAGTACTTC. Full variable domain (missing parts from reference TRBV5-5 and TRBJ2-7): DAGVTQSPTHLIKTRGQQVTLRCSPISGHKSVSWYQQVLGQGPQFIFQYYEKEERGRGNFPDRFSARQFPNYSSELNVNALLLGDSALYLCASSLGLAVSYEQYFGPGTRLTVT.

The chain has TRBV23-1 and TRBJ2-2; 10 positions match TRBD2. TRBV23-1 is filed as an ORF, its function uncertain. J was trimmed by 5 bases and V by 6 bases; bases with no gene match: 9. This CDR3 is 16 amino acids long. The CDR3 is CASRPPLAGDTGELFF. The CDR3 region has the DNA TGCGCCAGCAGACCCCCCCTAGCGGGGGATACCGGGGAGCTGTTTTTT.

The chain carries TRBV9 and TRBJ2-3; 10 nucleotides line up with TRBD2. Looked up from germline, CDR1 is SGDLS and CDR2 is YYNGEE. The V gene end was trimmed by 3 bases and the J gene end by 9 bases; junction bases not matched to a gene: 7. The CDR3 spans 14 residues. The CDR3 loop reads CASSEAGGPGTQYF. The DNA of the CDR3 is TGTGCCAGCAGCGAAGCGGGAGGGCCTGGCACGCAGTATTTT.

This chain uses TRBV10-3 with TRBJ1-2; 8 bases agree with TRBD1. The junction had 4 bases not matched to a gene; V was cut back by 8 bases and J by 2 bases. CDR3 length: 13 residues. Germline-derived CDR1 and CDR2 are ENHRY and SYGVKD. In DNA form, the CDR3 reads TGTGCCATCGGGGCAGGGGGCAACTATGGCTACACCTTC. Encoded protein: CAIGAGGNYGYTF.

This clone was recorded a few times. V and J are TRBV27 and TRBJ2-5, with 14 bases that match TRBD2. Germline CDR1 reads MNHEY; CDR2 reads SMNVEV (reference sequence). The CDR3 runs 17 residues. The V and J ends lost 7 bases and 1 base, in that order; junction bases with no gene match: 8. As DNA, the CDR3 is TGTGCCAGCACTCCCTACGGGACTAGCGGGAGCCAAGAGACCCAGTACTTC. This gives the protein CASTPYGTSGSQETQYF.

The table lists this clone with a few counts. V is TRBV5-1 and J is TRBJ2-5, with 8 bases identical to TRBD2. CDR3 length: 20 residues. V was pared by 4 bases and J by 1 base, with 21 bases of the junction left unmatched. The germline gives CDR1 SGHRS, CDR2 YFSETQ. The CDR3 DNA is TGCGCCAGCAGCCGGGCAAAGGGGAGCTCGGCGGCGGGAGGCCAAGAGACCCAGTACTTC. Amino acid sequence: CASSRAKGSSAAGGQETQYF.

The V call is TRBV6-6, the J call TRBJ1-4, with D tentatively TRBD1 (6 bases). CDR3 length: 13 residues. The germline V and J ends were trimmed by 10 bases and 5 bases, with 14 bases remaining between them. Per the germline V gene, CDR1 is MNHNY and CDR2 is SVGAGI (reference sequence). The DNA for the CDR3 is TGTGCCACGACACCGACAGGAAATGAAAAACTGTTTTTT. As protein: CATTPTGNEKLFF.

The chain is built from TRBV2 and TRBJ1-5; 10 bases map to TRBD1. CDR3 length equals 16 residues. Germline V CDR1 and CDR2: SNHLY, FYNNEI. J lost 3 bases, V lost 5 bases, and 7 bases had no gene match. CDR3 protein: CASSTRQGAINQPQHF. CDR3 bases: TGTGCCAGCAGTACTAGACAGGGGGCAATCAATCAGCCCCAGCATTTT.

V gene TRBV7-2 combines with J gene TRBJ2-3; D is unresolved. Germline lookup yields CDR1 SGHTA and CDR2 FQGNSA. The CDR3 covers 13 residues. Trimming stripped 5 bases from V and 6 bases from J, with 12 bases between. Here the CDR3 reads CASSPRTGDTQYF. Here the CDR3 DNA reads TGTGCCAGCAGCCCACGTACCGGGGATACGCAGTATTTT.

This clone appeared a single time. This sequence joins TRBV7-8 and TRBJ2-3; 8 nucleotides match TRBD1. The CDR3 extends over 17 amino acids. Germline CDR1 is SGHVS and CDR2 is FQNEAQ. V shed 2 bases and J 4 bases; nucleotides not matched to a gene: 11. In nucleotides, the CDR3 is TGTGCCAGCAGCTTATTATCGGGACAGGCGACGTCAGATACGCAGTATTTT. Residues: CASSLLSGQATSDTQYF.

The V and J genes are TRBV4-2 and TRBJ2-7, with a possible D match to TRBD2 (6 bases). The CDR3 length is 11 residues. CDR1 LGHNA and CDR2 YNFKEQ come from the germline V gene. In DNA form, the CDR3 reads TGTGCCAGCAGCCAAGAAGGAGGGAGCAAAGTC. Its translation is CASSQEGGSKV.

The chain has TRBV30 and TRBJ1-1; D remains unclear. With 2 bases removed from V and 1 base from J, the gap between germline ends came to 8 bases. The CDR3 contains 13 residues. The germline CDR1 and CDR2 sequences are GTSNPN and SVGIG (reference sequence). The CDR3, as DNA: TGTGCCTGGAGTTTCGGTAAGAACACTGAAGCTTTCTTT. This encodes CAWSFGKNTEAFF. Combining the CDR3 with reference TRBV30 and TRBJ1-1 gives the whole variable domain SQTIHQWPATLVQPVGSPLSLECTVEGTSNPNLYWYRQAAGRGLQLLFYSVGIGQISSEVPQNLSASRPQDRQFILSSKKLLLSDSGFYLCAWSFGKNTEAFFGQGTRLTVV.

This clone has only a few counts. V usage is TRBV5-4 and J usage is TRBJ2-7, with D possibly TRBD2 on 6 matching bases. CDR3 length: 15 residues. Germline V gene sequence: CDR1 SGHNT, CDR2 YYREEE (reference sequence). V dropped 3 bases and J dropped 1 base, with 14 bases sitting between them. CDR3 DNA sequence: TGTGCCAGCAGCTCAACCGGGACTCCTTCCTACGAGCAGTACTTC. Protein product: CASSSTGTPSYEQYF.

This rearrangement joins TRBV5-4 to TRBJ2-3, with D tentatively TRBD2 (7 bases). Germline assignment: CDR1 SGHNT and CDR2 YYREEE (reference sequence). Trimming removed 2 bases at V and 0 bases at J, with 13 bases between. The CDR3 runs 16 residues. CDR3 region: CASSFGGGGSTDTQYF. In nucleotides, the CDR3 is TGTGCCAGCAGCTTCGGAGGGGGGGGCAGCACAGATACGCAGTATTTT.

The rearrangement joins TRBV2 to TRBJ1-5; D is perhaps TRBD1 (5 bases). The CDR3 totals 13 residues. Germline V gene sequence: CDR1 SNHLY, CDR2 FYNNEI. Trimming took 4 bases from V and 1 from J, leaving 5 bases between them. The CDR3 DNA is TGTGCCAGCAGTGCAGGGAGCAATCAGCCCCAGCATTTT. It codes for CASSAGSNQPQHF.

The rearrangement links TRBV27 to TRBJ1-2, with D unresolved. The germline V gene encodes CDR1 MNHEY and CDR2 SMNVEV (reference sequence). The CDR3 is made up of 12 amino acids. V was shortened by 6 bases and J by 5 bases, with 10 bases between the two germline ends. CDR3 sequence reads: CASRRPGYGYTF. CDR3 in DNA: TGTGCCAGCAGACGACCGGGGTATGGCTACACCTTC.

The chain combines TRBV30 with TRBJ1-1, with 9 bases matching TRBD1. CDR1 and CDR2 (germline): GTSNPN, SVGIG (reference sequence). After removal of 0 bases from V and 2 bases from J, the junction contained 7 bases not matched to a gene. This CDR3 spans 16 amino acids. CDR3 in DNA: TGTGCCTGGAGTGTATGGGGGACAGGGCCCAACACTGAAGCTTTCTTT. Amino acids: CAWSVWGTGPNTEAFF.

The rearrangement joins TRBV30 to TRBJ2-7; 7 nucleotides match TRBD2. After removal of 8 bases from V and 0 bases from J, the junction contained 1 base not matched to a gene. The CDR3 runs to 11 residues. Germline CDR1 reads GTSNPN; CDR2 reads SVGIG (reference sequence). CDR3 nucleotides: TGTGCCGGGGGGGGCTCCTACGAGCAGTACTTC. Translating gives CAGGGSYEQYF.

This clone was seen a handful of times. The J gene is TRBJ1-2, the V gene TRBV7-9, with D possibly being TRBD1 (5 bases). Trimming took 5 bases from V and 8 from J, leaving 15 bases between them. Germline assignment: CDR1 SEHNR and CDR2 FQNEAQ (reference sequence). The CDR3 length is 13 residues. The DNA for the CDR3 is TGTGCCAGCAGCAACTTAGGGGTTTTGGGCTACACCTTC. It codes for CASSNLGVLGYTF.

The rearrangement uses TRBV7-3 and TRBJ2-3, with 8 bases identical to TRBD2. The length of the CDR3 is 16 residues. The V gene end was trimmed by 0 bases and the J gene end by 4 bases; junction bases not matched to a gene: 6. The germline CDR1 and CDR2 sequences are SGHTA and FQGTGA. CDR3 sequence reads: CASSLTLTGRADTQYF. As DNA, the CDR3 is TGTGCCAGCAGCTTAACGTTAACCGGGAGGGCAGATACGCAGTATTTT.